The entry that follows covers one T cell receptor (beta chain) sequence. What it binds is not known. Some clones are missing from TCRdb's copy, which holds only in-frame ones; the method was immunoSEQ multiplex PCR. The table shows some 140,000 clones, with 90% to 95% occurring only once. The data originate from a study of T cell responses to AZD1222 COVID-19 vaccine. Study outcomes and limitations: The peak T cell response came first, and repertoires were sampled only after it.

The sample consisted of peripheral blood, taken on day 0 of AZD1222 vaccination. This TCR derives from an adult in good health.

CDR3 bases: TGTGCCAGCAGTGAAGAACAGGGACAAGGGGGCTACACCTTC. Its protein product is CASSEEQGQGGYTF. The rearrangement joins TRBV6-1 to TRBJ1-2, with TRBD1 as a possible D gene (6 bases). The germline V and J ends were trimmed by 1 base and 8 bases, with 14 bases remaining between them. Germline V CDR1 and CDR2: MNHNS, SASEGT. The CDR3 length is 14 residues.